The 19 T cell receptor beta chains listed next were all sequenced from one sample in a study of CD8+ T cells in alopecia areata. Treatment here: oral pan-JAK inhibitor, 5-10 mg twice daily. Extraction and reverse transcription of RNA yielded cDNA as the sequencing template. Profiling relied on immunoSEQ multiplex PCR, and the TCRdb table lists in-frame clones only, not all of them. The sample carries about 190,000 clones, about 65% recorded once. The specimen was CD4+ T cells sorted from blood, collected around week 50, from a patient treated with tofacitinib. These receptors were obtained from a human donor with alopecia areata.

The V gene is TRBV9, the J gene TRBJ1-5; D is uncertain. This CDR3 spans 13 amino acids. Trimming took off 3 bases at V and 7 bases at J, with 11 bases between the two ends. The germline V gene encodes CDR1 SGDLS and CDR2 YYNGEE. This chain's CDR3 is CASSAHDGQPQHF. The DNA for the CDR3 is TGTGCCAGCAGCGCCCATGACGGGCAGCCCCAGCATTTT.

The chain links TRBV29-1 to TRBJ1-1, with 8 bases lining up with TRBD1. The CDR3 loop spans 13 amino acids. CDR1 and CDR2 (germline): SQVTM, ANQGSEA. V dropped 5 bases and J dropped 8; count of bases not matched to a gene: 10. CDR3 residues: CSVSKTGVWEAFF. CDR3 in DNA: TGCAGCGTTTCAAAGACAGGGGTTTGGGAAGCTTTCTTT. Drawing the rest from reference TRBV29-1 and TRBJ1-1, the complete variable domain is SAVISQKPSRDICQRGTSLTIQCQVDSQVTMMFWYRQQPGQSLTLIATANQGSEATYESGFVIDKFPISRPNLTFSTLTVSNMSPEDSSIYLCSVSKTGVWEAFFGQGTRLTVV.

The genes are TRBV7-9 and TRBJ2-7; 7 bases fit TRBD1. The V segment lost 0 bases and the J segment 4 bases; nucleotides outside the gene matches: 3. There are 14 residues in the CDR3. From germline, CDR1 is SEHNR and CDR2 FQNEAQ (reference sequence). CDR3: CASSLAGGAYEQYF. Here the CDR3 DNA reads TGTGCCAGCAGCTTAGCAGGGGGCGCATACGAGCAGTACTTC.

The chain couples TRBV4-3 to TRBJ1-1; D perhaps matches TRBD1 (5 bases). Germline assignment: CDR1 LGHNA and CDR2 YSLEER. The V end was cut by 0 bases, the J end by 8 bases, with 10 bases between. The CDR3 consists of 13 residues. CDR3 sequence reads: CASSQEAKGEAFF. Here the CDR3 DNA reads TGCGCCAGCAGCCAAGAGGCCAAGGGGGAAGCTTTCTTT.

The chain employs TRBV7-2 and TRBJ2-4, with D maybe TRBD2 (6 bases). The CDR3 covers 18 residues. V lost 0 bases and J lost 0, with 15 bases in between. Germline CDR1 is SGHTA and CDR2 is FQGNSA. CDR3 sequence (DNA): TGTGCCAGCAGCTTAGCGTTGCGGGCGGGGCTAGCCAAAAACATTCAGTACTTC. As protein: CASSLALRAGLAKNIQYF.

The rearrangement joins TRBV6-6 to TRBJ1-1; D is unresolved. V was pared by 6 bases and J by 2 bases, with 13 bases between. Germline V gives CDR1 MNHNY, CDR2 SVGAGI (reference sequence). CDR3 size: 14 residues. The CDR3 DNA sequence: TGTGCCAGCAGATTACTCCTGTCCAACACTGAAGCTTTCTTT. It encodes CASRLLLSNTEAFF.

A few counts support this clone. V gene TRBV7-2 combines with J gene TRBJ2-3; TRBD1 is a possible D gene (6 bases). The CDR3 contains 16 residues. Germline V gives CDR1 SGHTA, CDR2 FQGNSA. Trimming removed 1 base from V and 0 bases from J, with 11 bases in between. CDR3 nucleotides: TGTGCCAGCAGCTTAGGACAGGCCGCTAGCACAGATACGCAGTATTTT. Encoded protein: CASSLGQAASTDTQYF.

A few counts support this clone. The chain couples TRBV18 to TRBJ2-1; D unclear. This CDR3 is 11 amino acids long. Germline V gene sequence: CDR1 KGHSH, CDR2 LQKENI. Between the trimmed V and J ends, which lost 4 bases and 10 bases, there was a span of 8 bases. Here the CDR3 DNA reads TGTGCCAGCTCACAGAGTTTGGAGCAGTTCTTC. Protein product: CASSQSLEQFF.

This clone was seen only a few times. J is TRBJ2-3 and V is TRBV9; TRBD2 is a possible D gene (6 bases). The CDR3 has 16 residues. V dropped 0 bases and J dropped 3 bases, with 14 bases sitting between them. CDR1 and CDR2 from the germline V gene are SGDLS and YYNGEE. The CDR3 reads CASSVGIAEGTDTQYF. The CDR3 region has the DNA TGTGCCAGCAGCGTAGGTATAGCGGAGGGGACAGATACGCAGTATTTT.

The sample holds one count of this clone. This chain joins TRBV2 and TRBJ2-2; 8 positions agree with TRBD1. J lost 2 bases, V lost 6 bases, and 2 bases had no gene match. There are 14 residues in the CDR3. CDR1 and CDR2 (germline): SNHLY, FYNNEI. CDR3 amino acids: CASRDRENTGELFF. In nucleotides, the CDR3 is TGTGCCAGCAGGGACAGGGAAAACACCGGGGAGCTGTTTTTT.

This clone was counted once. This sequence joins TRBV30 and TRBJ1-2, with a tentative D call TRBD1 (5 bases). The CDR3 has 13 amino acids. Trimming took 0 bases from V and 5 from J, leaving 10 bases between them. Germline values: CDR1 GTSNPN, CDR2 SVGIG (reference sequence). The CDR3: CAWSVAREYGYTF. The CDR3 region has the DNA TGTGCCTGGAGTGTAGCCAGGGAATATGGCTACACCTTC.

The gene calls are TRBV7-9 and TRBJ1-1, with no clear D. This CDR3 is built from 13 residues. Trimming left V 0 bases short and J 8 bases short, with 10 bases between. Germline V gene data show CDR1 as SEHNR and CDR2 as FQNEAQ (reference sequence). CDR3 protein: CASSLASSGEAFF. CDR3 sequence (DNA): TGTGCCAGCAGCTTAGCCTCCTCTGGGGAAGCTTTCTTT.

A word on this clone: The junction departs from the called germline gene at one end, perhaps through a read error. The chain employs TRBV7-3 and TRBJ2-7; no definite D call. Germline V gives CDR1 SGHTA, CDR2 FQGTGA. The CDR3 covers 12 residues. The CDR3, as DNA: TGTGCCAGCAGCTCCCCGATACCAAGAGGTGACTTC. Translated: CASSSPIPRGDF.

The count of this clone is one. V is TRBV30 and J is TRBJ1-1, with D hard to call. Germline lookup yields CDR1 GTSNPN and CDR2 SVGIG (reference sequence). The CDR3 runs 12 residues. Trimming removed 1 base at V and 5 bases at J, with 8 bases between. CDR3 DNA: TGTGCCTGGAGTGACAGCAGAACTGAAGCTTTCTTT. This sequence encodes CAWSDSRTEAFF.

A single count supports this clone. The CDR3 sequence: CARPDRETNYGYTF. The CDR3 region has the DNA TGTGCCAGACCGGACAGGGAAACTAACTATGGCTACACCTTC. This chain links TRBV19 with TRBJ1-2, with TRBD1 identical over 8 bases. Germline V gene sequence: CDR1 LNHDA, CDR2 SQIVND (reference sequence). With V trimmed by 9 bases and J by 0 bases, 6 bases remained unmatched. This CDR3 comprises 14 residues.

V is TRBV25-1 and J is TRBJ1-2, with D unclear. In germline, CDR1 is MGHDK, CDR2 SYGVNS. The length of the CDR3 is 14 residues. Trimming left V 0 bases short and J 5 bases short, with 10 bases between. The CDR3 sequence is CASSEYRGGYGYTF. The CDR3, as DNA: TGTGCCAGCAGTGAATACCGCGGAGGGTATGGCTACACCTTC.

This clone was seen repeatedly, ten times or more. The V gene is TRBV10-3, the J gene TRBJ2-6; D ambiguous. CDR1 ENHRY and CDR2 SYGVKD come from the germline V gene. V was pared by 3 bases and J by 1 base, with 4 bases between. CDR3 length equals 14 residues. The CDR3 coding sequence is TGTGCCATCAGTGACAGTTCTGGGGCCAACGTCCTGACTTTC. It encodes CAISDSSGANVLTF.

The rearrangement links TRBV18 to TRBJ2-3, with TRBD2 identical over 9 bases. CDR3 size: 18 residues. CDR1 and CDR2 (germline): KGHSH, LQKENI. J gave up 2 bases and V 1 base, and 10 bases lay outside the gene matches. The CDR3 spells CASSPRRTGTSPTDTQYF. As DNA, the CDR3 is TGTGCCAGCTCACCACGGCGAACCGGGACTAGCCCCACAGATACGCAGTATTTT.

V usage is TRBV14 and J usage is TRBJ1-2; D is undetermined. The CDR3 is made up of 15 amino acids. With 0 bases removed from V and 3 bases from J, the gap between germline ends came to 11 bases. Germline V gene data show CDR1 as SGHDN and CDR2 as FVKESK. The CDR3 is CASSQDGSQDYGYTF. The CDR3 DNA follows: TGTGCCAGCAGCCAAGATGGCTCCCAGGACTATGGCTACACCTTC.